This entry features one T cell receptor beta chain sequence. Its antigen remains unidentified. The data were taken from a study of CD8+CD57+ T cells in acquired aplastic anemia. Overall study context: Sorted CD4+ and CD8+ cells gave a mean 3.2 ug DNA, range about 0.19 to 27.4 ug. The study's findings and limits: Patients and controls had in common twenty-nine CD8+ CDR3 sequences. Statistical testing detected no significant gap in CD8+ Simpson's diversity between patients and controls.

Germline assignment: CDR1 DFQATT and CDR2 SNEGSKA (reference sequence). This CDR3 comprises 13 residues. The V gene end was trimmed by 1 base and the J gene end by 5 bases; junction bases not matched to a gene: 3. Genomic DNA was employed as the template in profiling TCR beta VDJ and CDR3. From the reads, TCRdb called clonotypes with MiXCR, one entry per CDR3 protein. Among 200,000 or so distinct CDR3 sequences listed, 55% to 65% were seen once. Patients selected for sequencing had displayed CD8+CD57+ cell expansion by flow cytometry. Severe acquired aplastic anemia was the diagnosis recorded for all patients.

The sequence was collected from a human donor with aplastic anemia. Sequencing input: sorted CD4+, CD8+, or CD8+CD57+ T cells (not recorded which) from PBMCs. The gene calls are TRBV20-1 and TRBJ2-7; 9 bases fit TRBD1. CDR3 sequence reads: CSARAGQGNEQYF. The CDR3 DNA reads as TGCAGTGCTAGAGCCGGACAGGGGAACGAGCAGTACTTC.